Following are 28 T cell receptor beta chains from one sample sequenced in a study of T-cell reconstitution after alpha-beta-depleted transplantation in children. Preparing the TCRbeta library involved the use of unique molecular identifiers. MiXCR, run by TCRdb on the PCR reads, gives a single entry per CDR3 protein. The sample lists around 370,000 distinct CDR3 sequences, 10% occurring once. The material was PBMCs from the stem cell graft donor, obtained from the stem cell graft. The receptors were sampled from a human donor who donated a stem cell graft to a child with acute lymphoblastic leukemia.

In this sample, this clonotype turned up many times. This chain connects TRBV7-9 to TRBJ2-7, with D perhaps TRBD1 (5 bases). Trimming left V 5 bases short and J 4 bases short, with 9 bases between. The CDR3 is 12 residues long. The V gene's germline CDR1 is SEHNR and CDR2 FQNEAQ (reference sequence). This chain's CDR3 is CASSLDNYEQYF. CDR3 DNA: TGTGCCAGCAGCCTGGACAATTACGAGCAGTACTTC. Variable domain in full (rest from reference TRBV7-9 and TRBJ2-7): DTGVSQNPRHKITKRGQNVTFRCDPISEHNRLYWYRQTLGQGPEFLTYFQNEAQLEKSRLLSDRFSAERPKGSFSTLEIQRTEQGDSAMYLCASSLDNYEQYFGPGTRLTVT.

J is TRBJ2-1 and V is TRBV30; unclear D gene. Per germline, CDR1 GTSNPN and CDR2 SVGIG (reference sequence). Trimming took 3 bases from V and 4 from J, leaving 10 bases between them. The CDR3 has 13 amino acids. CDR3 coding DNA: TGTGCCTGGAGCGGAGCCCTATACAATGAGCAGTTCTTC. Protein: CAWSGALYNEQFF.

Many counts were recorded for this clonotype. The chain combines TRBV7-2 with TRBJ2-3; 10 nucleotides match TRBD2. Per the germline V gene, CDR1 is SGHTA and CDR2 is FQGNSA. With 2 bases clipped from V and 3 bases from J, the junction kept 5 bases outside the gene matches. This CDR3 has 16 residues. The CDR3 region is CASSLILAGGTDTQYF. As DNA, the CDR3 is TGTGCCAGCAGCTTAATATTAGCGGGAGGAACAGATACGCAGTATTTT.

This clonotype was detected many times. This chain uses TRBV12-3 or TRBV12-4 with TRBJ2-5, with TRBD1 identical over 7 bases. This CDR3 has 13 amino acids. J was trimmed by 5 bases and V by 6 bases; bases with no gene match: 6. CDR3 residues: CASSPGQRETQYF. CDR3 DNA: TGTGCCAGCAGCCCGGGACAGAGGGAGACCCAGTACTTC.

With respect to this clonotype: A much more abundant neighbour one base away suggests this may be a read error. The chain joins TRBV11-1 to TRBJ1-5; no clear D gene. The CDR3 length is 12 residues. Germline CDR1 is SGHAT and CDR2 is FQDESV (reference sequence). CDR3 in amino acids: CASRTDGEPHHF. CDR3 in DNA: TGTGCCAGCAGGACGGACGGGGAGCCCCATCATTTT.

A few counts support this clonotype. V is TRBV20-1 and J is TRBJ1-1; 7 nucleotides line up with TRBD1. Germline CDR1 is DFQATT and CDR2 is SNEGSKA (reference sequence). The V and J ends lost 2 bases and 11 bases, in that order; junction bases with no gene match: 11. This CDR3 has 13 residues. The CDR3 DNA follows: TGCAGTGCTAGAAAGGTTTCACAGGGGCTGGCTTTCTTT. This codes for CSARKVSQGLAFF.

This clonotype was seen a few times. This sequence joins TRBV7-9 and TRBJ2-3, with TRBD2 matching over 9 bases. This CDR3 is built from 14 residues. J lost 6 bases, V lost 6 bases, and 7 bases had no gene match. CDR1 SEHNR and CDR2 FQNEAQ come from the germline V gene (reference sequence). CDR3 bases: TGTGCCAGCAGTAAACCCCTAGCGGGGGATACGCAGTATTTT. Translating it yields CASSKPLAGDTQYF.

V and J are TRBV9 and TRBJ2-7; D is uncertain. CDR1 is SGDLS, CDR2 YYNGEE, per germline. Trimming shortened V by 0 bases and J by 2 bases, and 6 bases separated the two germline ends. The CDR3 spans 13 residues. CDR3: CASSVGAAYEQYF. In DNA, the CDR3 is TGTGCCAGCAGCGTAGGCGCCGCCTACGAGCAGTACTTC.

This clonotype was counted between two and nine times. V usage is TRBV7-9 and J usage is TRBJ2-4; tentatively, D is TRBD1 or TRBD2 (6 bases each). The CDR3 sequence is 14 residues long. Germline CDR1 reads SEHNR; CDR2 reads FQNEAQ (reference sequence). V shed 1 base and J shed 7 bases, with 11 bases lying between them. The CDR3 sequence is CASSLGSGGNIQYF. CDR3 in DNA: TGTGCCAGCAGCTTAGGGTCCGGGGGCAACATTCAGTACTTC.

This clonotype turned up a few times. The CDR3 reads CASSSTSSGYNEQFF. As DNA, the CDR3 is TGTGCCAGCAGTTCGACTAGCTCGGGGTACAATGAGCAGTTCTTC. V gene TRBV28 combines with J gene TRBJ2-1; 7 bases line up with TRBD2. From germline, CDR1 is MDHEN and CDR2 SYDVKM. The CDR3 length is 15 residues. V lost 4 bases to trimming and J lost 4 bases; unmatched junction nucleotides: 7.

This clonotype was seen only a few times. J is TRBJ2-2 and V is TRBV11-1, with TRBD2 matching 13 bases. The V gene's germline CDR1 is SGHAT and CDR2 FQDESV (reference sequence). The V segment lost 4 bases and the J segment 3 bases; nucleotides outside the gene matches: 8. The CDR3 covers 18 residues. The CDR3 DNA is TGTGCCAGCAGCTCCCAGGGACTAGCGGGATCATACACCGGGGAGCTGTTTTTT. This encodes CASSSQGLAGSYTGELFF.

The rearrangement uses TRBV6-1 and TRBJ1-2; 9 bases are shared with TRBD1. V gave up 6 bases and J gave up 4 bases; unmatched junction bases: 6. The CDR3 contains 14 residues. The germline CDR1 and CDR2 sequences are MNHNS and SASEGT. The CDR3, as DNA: TGTGCCAGCAGAGACAGGGGGAACCTCTATGGCTACACCTTC. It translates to CASRDRGNLYGYTF.

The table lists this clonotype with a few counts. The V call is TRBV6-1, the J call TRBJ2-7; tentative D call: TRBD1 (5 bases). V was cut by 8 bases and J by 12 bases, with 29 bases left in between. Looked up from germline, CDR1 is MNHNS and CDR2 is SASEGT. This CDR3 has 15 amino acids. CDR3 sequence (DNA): TGTGCCAGCGCCGGGCGTCGCAGGGTCCCAATTTCGAGGTACTTC. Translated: CASAGRRRVPISRYF.

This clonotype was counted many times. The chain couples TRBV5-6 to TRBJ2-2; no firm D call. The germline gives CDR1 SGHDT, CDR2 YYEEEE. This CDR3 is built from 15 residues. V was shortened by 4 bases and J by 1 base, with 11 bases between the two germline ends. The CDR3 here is CASSRLAGNTGELFF. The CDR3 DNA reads TGTGCCAGCAGCCGGTTGGCAGGGAACACCGGGGAGCTGTTTTTT.

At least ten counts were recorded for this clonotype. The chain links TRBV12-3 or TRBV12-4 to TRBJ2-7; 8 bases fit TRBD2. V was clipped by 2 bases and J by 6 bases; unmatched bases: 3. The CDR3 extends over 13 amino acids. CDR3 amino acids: CASSLTGRGEQYF. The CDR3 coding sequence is TGTGCCAGCAGTTTAACCGGGAGGGGCGAGCAGTACTTC.

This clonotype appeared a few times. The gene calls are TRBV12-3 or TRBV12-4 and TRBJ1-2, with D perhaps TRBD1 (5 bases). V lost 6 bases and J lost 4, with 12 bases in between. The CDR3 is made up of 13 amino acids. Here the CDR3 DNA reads TGTGCCAGCAGCCCAGACAGCCTCTATGGCTACACCTTC. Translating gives CASSPDSLYGYTF.

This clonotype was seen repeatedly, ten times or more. CDR3 sequence: CASSHRGVRLAGAETQYF. The CDR3 DNA reads TGTGCCAGCAGCCACCGAGGAGTTCGGCTAGCGGGAGCGGAGACCCAGTACTTC. The genes are TRBV3-1 and TRBJ2-5, with TRBD2 matching 10 bases. The length of the CDR3 is 18 residues. CDR1 and CDR2 (germline): LGHDT, YNNKEL (reference sequence). Germline trimming cut 3 bases from V and 5 bases from J; bases unmatched to any gene: 15.

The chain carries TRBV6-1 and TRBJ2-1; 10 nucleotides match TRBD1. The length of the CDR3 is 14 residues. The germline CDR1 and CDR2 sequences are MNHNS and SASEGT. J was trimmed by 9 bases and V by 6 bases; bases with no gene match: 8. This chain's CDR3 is CASSPGTGASEQFF. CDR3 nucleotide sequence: TGTGCCAGCAGCCCCGGGACAGGGGCGTCTGAGCAGTTCTTC.

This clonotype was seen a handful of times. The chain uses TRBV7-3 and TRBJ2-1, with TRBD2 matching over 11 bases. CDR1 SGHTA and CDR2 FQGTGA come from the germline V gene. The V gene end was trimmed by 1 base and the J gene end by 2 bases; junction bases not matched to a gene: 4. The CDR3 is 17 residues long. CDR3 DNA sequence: TGTGCCAGCAGCTTAAATAGCGGGAGGGCCCCCTACAATGAGCAGTTCTTC. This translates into CASSLNSGRAPYNEQFF.

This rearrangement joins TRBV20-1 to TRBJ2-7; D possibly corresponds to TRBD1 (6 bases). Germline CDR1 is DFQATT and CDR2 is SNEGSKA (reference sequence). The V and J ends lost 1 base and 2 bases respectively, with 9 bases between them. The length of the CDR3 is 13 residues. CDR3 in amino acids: CSARGTAAYEQYF. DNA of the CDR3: TGCAGTGCTAGAGGGACAGCGGCCTACGAGCAGTACTTC.

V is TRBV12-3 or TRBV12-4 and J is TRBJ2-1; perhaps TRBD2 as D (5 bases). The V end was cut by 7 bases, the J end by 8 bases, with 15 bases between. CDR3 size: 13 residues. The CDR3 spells CASISGNDDEQFF. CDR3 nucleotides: TGTGCCAGCATTTCCGGGAACGACGATGAGCAGTTCTTC.

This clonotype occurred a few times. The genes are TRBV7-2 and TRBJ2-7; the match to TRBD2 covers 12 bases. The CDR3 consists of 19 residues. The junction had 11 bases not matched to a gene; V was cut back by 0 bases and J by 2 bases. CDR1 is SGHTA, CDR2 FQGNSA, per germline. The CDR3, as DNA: TGTGCCAGCAGCTTAGCGGCTAGCGGGAGGGCCGGGAGGGCCTACGAGCAGTACTTC. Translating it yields CASSLAASGRAGRAYEQYF.

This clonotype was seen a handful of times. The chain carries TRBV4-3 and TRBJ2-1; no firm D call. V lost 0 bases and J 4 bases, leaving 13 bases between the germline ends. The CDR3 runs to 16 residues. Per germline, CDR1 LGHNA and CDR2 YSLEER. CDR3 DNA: TGCGCCAGCAGCCAAGATCTTGGGCTAGTGTACAATGAGCAGTTCTTC. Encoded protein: CASSQDLGLVYNEQFF.

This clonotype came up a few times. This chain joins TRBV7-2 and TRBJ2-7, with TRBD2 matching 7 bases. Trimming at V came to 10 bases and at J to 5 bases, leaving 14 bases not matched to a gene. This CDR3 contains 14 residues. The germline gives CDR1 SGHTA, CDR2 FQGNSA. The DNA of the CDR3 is TGTGCCACCGAGGTCTGGGCGGGAGCCCACGAGCAGTACTTC. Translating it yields CATEVWAGAHEQYF.

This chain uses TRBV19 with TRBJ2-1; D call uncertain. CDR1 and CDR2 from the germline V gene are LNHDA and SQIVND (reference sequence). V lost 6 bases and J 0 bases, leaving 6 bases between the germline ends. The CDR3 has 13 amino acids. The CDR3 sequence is CASSASSYNEQFF. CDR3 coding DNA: TGTGCCAGTAGCGCGAGCTCCTACAATGAGCAGTTCTTC. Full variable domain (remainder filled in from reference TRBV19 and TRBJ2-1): DGGITQSPKYLFRKEGQNVTLSCEQNLNHDAMYWYRQDPGQGLRLIYYSQIVNDFQKGDIAEGYSVSREKKESFPLTVTSAQKNPTAFYLCASSASSYNEQFFGPGTRLTVL.

CDR3 sequence: CSARGGPGAPSSYNEQFF. CDR3 DNA sequence: TGCAGTGCTAGAGGTGGACCAGGTGCCCCGAGCTCCTACAATGAGCAGTTCTTC. V and J are TRBV20-1 and TRBJ2-1; D gene unclear. From germline, CDR1 is DFQATT and CDR2 SNEGSKA (reference sequence). The V end was cut by 1 base, the J end by 0 bases, with 19 bases between. The CDR3 consists of 18 residues.

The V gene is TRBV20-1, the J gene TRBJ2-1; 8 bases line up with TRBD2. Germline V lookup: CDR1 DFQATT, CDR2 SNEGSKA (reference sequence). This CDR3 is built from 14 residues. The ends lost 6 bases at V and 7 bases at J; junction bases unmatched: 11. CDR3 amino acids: CSASPPGLGNEQFF. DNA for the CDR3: TGCAGTGCAAGCCCCCCGGGACTAGGAAATGAGCAGTTCTTC.

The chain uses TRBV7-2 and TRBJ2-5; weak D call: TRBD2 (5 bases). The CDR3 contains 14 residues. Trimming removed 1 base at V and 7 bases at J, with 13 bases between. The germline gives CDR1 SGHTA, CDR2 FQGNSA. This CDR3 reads CASSLDGVSGTQYF. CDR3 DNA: TGTGCCAGCAGCTTAGACGGGGTCTCAGGGACCCAGTACTTC.